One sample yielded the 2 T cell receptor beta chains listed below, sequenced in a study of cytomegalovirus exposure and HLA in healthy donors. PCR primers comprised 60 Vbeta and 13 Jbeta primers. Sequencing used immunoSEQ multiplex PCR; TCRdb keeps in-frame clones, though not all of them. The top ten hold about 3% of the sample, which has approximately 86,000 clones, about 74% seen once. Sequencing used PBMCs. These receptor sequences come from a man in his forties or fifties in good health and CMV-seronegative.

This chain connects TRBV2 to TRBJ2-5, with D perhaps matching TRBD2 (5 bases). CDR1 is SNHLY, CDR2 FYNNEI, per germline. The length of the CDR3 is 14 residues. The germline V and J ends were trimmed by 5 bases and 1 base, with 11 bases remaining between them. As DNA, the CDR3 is TGTGCCAGCAGTCAAAGGACTTCCCAAGAGACCCAGTACTTC. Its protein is CASSQRTSQETQYF.

The CDR3 spells CASSLDTNYGYTF. The CDR3 bases are TGTGCCAGCAGCCTTGACACGAACTATGGCTACACCTTC. The J gene is TRBJ1-2, the V gene TRBV7-2; D is ambiguous. This CDR3 has 13 residues. Trimming left V 5 bases short and J 2 bases short, with 9 bases between. Germline V gene data show CDR1 as SGHTA and CDR2 as FQGNSA.